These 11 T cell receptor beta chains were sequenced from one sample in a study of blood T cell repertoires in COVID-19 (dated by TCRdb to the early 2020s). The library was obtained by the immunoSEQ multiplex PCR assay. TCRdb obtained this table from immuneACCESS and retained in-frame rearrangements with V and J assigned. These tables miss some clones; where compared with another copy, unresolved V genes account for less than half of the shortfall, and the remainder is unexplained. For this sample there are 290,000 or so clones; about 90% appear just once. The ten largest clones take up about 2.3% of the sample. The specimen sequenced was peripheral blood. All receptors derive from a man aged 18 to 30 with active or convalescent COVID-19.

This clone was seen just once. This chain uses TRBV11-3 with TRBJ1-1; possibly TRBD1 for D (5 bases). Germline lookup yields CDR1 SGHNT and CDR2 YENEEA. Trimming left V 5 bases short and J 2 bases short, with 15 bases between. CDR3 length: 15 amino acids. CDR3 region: CASSPKTETNTEAFF. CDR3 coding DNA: TGTGCCAGCAGCCCAAAGACAGAAACTAACACTGAAGCTTTCTTT.

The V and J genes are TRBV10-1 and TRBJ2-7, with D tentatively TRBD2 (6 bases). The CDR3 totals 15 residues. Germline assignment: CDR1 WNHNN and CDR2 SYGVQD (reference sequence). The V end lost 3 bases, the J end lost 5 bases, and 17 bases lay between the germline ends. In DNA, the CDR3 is TGCGCCAGCAGTGACGGGAGTGGCCCAAGAGACGAGCAGTACTTC. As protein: CASSDGSGPRDEQYF.

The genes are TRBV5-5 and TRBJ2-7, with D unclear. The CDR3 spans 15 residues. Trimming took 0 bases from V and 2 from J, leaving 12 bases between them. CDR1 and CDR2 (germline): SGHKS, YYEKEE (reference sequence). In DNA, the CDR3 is TGTGCCAGCAGCTTGGACGGTTACCTTACCTACGAGCAGTACTTC. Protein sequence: CASSLDGYLTYEQYF.

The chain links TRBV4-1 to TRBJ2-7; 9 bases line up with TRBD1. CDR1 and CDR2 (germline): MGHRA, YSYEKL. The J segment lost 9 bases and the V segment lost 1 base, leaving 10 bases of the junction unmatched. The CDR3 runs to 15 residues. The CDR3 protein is CASSQVRDRVSGQYF. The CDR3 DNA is TGCGCCAGCAGCCAAGTTCGGGACAGGGTTTCCGGGCAGTACTTC.

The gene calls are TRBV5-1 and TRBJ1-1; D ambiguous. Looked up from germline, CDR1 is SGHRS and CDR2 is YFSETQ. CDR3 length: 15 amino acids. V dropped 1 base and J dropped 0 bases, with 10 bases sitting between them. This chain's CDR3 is CASSLTPGLNTEAFF. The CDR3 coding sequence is TGCGCCAGCAGCTTGACCCCGGGGTTGAACACTGAAGCTTTCTTT.

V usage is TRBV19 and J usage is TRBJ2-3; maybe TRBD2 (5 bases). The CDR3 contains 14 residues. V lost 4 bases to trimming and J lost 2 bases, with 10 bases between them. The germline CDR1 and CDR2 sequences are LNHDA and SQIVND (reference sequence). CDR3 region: CASSTVGVTDTQYF. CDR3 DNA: TGTGCCAGTAGTACGGTGGGAGTCACAGATACGCAGTATTTT.

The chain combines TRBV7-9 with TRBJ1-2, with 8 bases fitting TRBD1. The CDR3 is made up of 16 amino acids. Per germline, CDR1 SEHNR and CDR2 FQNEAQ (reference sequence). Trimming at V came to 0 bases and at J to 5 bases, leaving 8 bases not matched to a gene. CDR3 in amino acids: CASSLAGGQGLYGYTF. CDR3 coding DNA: TGTGCCAGCAGCTTAGCGGGAGGACAGGGACTTTATGGCTACACCTTC.

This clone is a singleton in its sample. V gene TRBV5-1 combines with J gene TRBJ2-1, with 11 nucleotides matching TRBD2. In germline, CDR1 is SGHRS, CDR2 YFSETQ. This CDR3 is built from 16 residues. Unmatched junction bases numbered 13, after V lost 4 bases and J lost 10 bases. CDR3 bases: TGCGCCAGCAGCACTCCCGGTAGCGGGGGGGCTGGGGAGCAGTTCTTC. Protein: CASSTPGSGGAGEQFF.

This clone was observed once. In DNA form, the CDR3 reads TGTGCCAGCAGCTCCCACCCCCGAGGGATTGGAAACACCATATATTTT. Protein: CASSSHPRGIGNTIYF. This chain connects TRBV7-9 to TRBJ1-3; D uncertain. Germline V gene lookup returns CDR1 SEHNR and CDR2 FQNEAQ (reference sequence). The CDR3 loop spans 16 amino acids. The V and J ends lost 4 bases and 3 bases respectively, with 16 bases between them. Using reference TRBV7-9 and TRBJ1-3 for the parts outside the CDR3, the full variable domain is DTGVSQNPRHKITKRGQNVTFRCDPISEHNRLYWYRQTLGQGPEFLTYFQNEAQLEKSRLLSDRFSAERPKGSFSTLEIQRTEQGDSAMYLCASSSHPRGIGNTIYFGEGSWLTVV.

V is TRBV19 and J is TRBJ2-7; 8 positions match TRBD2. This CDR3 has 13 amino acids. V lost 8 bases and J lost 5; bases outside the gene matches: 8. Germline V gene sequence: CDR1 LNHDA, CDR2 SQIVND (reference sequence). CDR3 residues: CASAGLAGDEQYF. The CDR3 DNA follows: TGTGCCAGTGCCGGACTAGCCGGCGACGAGCAGTACTTC.

CDR3 region: CASRSEGYTQYF. The CDR3 nucleotides are TGTGCCAGTAGATCGGAGGGGTATACGCAGTATTTT. J is TRBJ2-3 and V is TRBV19, with D tentatively TRBD2 (6 bases). From germline, CDR1 is LNHDA and CDR2 SQIVND (reference sequence). The CDR3 has 12 residues. V dropped 6 bases and J dropped 7 bases, with 11 bases sitting between them.